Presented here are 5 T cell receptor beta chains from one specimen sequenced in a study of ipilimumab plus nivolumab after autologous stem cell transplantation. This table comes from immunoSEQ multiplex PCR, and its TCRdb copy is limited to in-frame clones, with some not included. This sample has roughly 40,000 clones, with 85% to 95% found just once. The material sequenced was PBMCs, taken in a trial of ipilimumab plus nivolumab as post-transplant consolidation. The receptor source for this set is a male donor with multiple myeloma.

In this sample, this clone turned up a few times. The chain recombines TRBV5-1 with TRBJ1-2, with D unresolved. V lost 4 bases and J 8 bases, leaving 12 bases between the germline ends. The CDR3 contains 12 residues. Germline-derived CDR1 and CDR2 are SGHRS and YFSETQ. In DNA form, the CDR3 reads TGCGCCAGCAGCCTGTCAGACGGGGGCTACACCTTC. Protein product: CASSLSDGGYTF.

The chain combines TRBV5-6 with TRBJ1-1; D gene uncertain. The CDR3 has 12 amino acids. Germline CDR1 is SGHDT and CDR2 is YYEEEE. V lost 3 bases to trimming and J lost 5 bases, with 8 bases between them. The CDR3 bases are TGTGCCAGCAGCTGGGTAGAGACTGAAGCTTTCTTT. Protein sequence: CASSWVETEAFF.

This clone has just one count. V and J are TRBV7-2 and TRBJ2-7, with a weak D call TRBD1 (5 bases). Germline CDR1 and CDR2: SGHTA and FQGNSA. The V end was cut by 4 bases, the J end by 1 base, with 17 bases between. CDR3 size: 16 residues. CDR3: CASSSDSLGPSYEQYF. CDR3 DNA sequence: TGTGCCAGCAGCTCTGACAGCTTGGGTCCTTCCTACGAGCAGTACTTC.

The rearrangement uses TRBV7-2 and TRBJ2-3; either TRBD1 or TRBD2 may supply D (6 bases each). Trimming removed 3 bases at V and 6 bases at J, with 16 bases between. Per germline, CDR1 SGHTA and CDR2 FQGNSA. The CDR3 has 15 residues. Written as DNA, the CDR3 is TGTGCCAGCAGCTTTATGGGGGGCAGTAGGGATACGCAGTATTTT. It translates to CASSFMGGSRDTQYF.

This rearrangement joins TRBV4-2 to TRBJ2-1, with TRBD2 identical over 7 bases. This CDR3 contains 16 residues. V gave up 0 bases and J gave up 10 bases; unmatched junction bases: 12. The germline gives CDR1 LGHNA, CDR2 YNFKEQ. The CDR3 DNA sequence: TGTGCCAGCAGCCAAGAAGGGAGCGGGGTGCCCCGGGAGCAGTTCTTC. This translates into CASSQEGSGVPREQFF.